The entry below gives a single T cell receptor beta chain sequence along with its context. It lacks a known antigen. The record has no base qualities; no much larger clone is one base away. In the prospective study, participants were roughly 18 to 100 years old, resided in about two dozen geographic areas of the United States, and were enrolled through a virtual design. In the prospective study, participants were assigned to cohorts based on the clinical history participants reported in a screening survey and a study questionnaire. Recovered participants in ImmuneRACE Cohort 3 were defined by two consecutive negative NP/OP PCR tests, clearance by a healthcare professional, or resolution of symptoms. In the prospective study, whole blood, serum and a nasopharyngeal or oropharyngeal swab were collected from each participant by mobile phlebotomists. Over an approximately two-month period, participants in the prospective study had the option of providing additional blood draws and questionnaires. Blood samples from the prospective study were shipped frozen or at room temperature prior to DNA extraction.

CDR1 SGHAT and CDR2 FQNNGV were looked up in the germline V gene. After removal of 4 bases from V and 6 bases from J, the junction retains 9 bases not matched to a gene. The cysteine opens and the phenylalanine closes a CDR3 of 17 amino acids. CDR3 DNA only is kept here, 51 bases in frame from base 1. These data are taken from a study of blood T cell repertoires in COVID-19 (dated by TCRdb to the early 2020s). In the study overall: Samples from collaborators originated in the United States, Italy and Spain and spanned both the acute and convalescent phases of COVID-19. Subjects who had been exposed to COVID-19, were actively infected with it, or had recovered from it provided the deeply sampled blood TCRbeta repertoires that made up the dataset. Nearly every sample came with metadata listing a de-identified subject ID, COVID-19 status, age in years and sex. Where HLA class I and class II types were available, the types were taken from metadata supplied by the sample provider, not from assay-based typing. The samples were drawn from two sources: the first 160 participants of the ongoing ImmuneRACE study, and 1,254 subjects contributed by 6 global collaborators. The prospective study material was composed of cDNA or gDNA derived from T cells, B-cell-depleted T cells, or PBMCs. A freely available public database, intended as a resource for researchers studying the immune response to SARS-CoV-2, is where the repertoires were released.

TCRbeta CDR3 regions were amplified from genomic DNA by means of the immunoSEQ Assay, a bias-controlled multiplex PCR. The paper's processing steps were these. Nucleated cell counts per sample were estimated from amplification of reference gene primers within the assay. To quantify the absolute abundance of each unique TCRbeta CDR3 rearrangement, sequence reads were collapsed and filtered. For each sample, productive Simpson clonality was calculated as the square root of Simpson's diversity index across productive rearrangements. The immuneACCESS repertoire file appears here via TCRdb, limited to in-frame rearrangements. These files lack a portion of the clones; in checked studies, under half of the deficit traces to unresolved V genes, and the cause of the others is not known. The V and J calls and clone size are taken from that table; D and trimming were inferred from the DNA. The sample table records about 440,000 clones; about nine tenths of these occur just once. Under 0.7% of the sample is in the top ten clones.

Findings and caveats that apply to the study as a whole: The quantity of clinical and demographic metadata differed by source and by participant and was supplied without curation.

The source material was PBMCs or T cells enriched from blood (not recorded which). This TCR was sampled from a man between 18 and 35 years old who had recovered from COVID-19. Rearrangement joined TRBV11-2 to TRBJ2-2; TRBD1 fits 12 bases in the junction. DNA sequence: TGTGCCAGCAGCTCGGGAGGGGGACAGGGGGCTCCCGGGGAGCTGTTTTTT. The translation is CASSSGGGQGAPGELFF. Beyond the CDR3, the reference TRBV11-2 and TRBJ2-2 genes provide the residues; the full variable domain reads: EAGVAQSPRYKIIEKRQSVAFWCNPISGHATLYWYQQILGQGPKLLIQFQNNGVVDDSQLPKDRFSAERLKGVDSTLKIQPAKLEDSAVYLCASSSGGGQGAPGELFFGEGSRLTVL.